The clone carrying this T cell receptor beta chain was counted a few times. The antigen remains undetermined. The data originate from a study of shared clonotypes between healthy human individuals. Study-level information: Per donor, three plates held CD4 naive cells, three held CD4 memory, two held CD8 naive and one held CD8 memory.

The CDR3 totals 14 residues. Germline values: CDR1 ENHRY, CDR2 SYGVKD. The ends were cut back, 2 bases at V and 4 bases at J, with 11 bases in the middle. Deep level was the assay's run setting. The data were produced by immunoSEQ multiplex PCR, yet TCRdb's version contains in-frame clones alone and is incomplete. Among 650,000 to 800,000 clones, 55% to 75% were seen once, and the ten largest hold more than 1.5%. Donors comprised healthy HIV-negative adults lacking recent acute infections or vaccinations. Study-wide results and caveats: Clonotypes shared by all four sorted-subset donors had higher generation probabilities than non-shared clonotypes.

This TCR derives from a woman in her 30s in good health. The chain carries TRBV10-3 and TRBJ2-5, with a possible D match to TRBD1 (6 bases). The sequenced sample was memory CD4+ T cells sorted from blood. Subset denoted: CD45RA-negative fraction. The CDR3 reads CAISETDRPETQYF. The CDR3 DNA sequence: TGTGCCATCAGTGAGACGGACAGACCAGAGACCCAGTACTTC.